This entry lists 20 T cell receptor beta chains sequenced from one sample in a study of T-cell reconstitution after alpha-beta-depleted transplantation in children. Preparing the TCRbeta library involved the use of unique molecular identifiers. Via MiXCR, TCRdb re-called the PCR reads, giving one row per CDR3 protein. This table has 450,000 to 550,000 distinct CDR3 sequences, more than 9.5% appearing once. The sample in question was PBMCs, mostly from graft donor cells, obtained 180 days after TCRalphabeta/CD19-depleted stem cell transplant. These TCRs come from a female patient aged 2-9 years who had a stem cell transplant for aplastic anemia, so the T cells may come from the graft donor.

This clonotype was seen ten or more times. The chain uses TRBV24-1 and TRBJ2-1; 13 bases line up with TRBD2. The CDR3 spans 18 residues. Germline CDR1 KGHDR, CDR2 SFDVKD. J gave up 9 bases and V 3 bases, and 13 bases lay outside the gene matches. The CDR3 DNA reads TGTGCCACCAGTGATCTGACTAGCGGGGGGTCCCTTCCCCCTGAGCAGTTCTTC. This codes for CATSDLTSGGSLPPEQFF.

This clonotype was picked up many times. J is TRBJ2-7 and V is TRBV5-1; the D gene could be TRBD1 or TRBD2 (5 bases each). Germline assignment: CDR1 SGHRS and CDR2 YFSETQ. V was cut by 5 bases and J by 3 bases, with 15 bases left in between. The CDR3 spans 14 residues. The CDR3 DNA follows: TGCGCCAGCAGATCCCGGGACGTAAACTACGAGCAGTACTTC. The encoded protein is CASRSRDVNYEQYF.

The chain couples TRBV7-9 to TRBJ2-1; the match to TRBD2 covers 9 bases. CDR1 is SEHNR, CDR2 FQNEAQ, per germline (reference sequence). V lost 2 bases to trimming and J lost 7 bases; unmatched junction nucleotides: 9. The CDR3 is 16 residues long. As DNA, the CDR3 is TGTGCCAGCAGCTTACCTAGCGGGGAAGGGTGGAATGAGCAGTTCTTC. Its translation: CASSLPSGEGWNEQFF.

This clonotype was detected only a few times. The chain has TRBV25-1 and TRBJ2-3; possibly TRBD2 for D (6 bases). The V end lost 0 bases, the J end lost 8 bases, and 9 bases lay between the germline ends. This CDR3 is 13 amino acids long. Germline-derived CDR1 and CDR2 are MGHDK and SYGVNS. In DNA, the CDR3 is TGTGCCAGCAGTGAATATCGGAGGGGTACGCAGTATTTT. Its translation: CASSEYRRGTQYF.

This clonotype was observed a few times. The chain couples TRBV25-1 to TRBJ1-3; 10 bases match TRBD1. After removal of 5 bases from V and 1 base from J, the junction contained 5 bases not matched to a gene. CDR3 length: 16 residues. Germline-derived CDR1 and CDR2 are MGHDK and SYGVNS. CDR3 DNA sequence: TGTGCCAGCAGTAGACAGGGGGCCCCTTCTGGAAACACCATATATTTT. It is translated as CASSRQGAPSGNTIYF.

This clonotype was seen more than once but under ten times. The gene calls are TRBV7-2 and TRBJ2-3, with 9 bases aligning to TRBD2. CDR3 length: 16 residues. The germline CDR1 and CDR2 sequences are SGHTA and FQGNSA. Losses at the gene ends were 5 bases for V and 1 base for J; bases not matched to a gene: 7. CDR3 sequence (DNA): TGTGCCAGCAGCCTCCGACTAGCGGCAGGCACAGATACGCAGTATTTT. This encodes CASSLRLAAGTDTQYF.

This clonotype was detected only a few times. The chain is built from TRBV4-3 and TRBJ2-5; 7 bases match TRBD2. Germline CDR1 and CDR2: LGHNA and YSLEER. V lost 0 bases to trimming and J lost 8 bases; unmatched junction nucleotides: 12. The CDR3 is 16 amino acids. CDR3 amino acids: CASSQDASGPKRTQYF. CDR3 bases: TGCGCCAGCAGCCAAGACGCTAGCGGACCCAAGAGAACCCAGTACTTC.

On this clonotype itself: One end of the junction fails to match germline, which may point to a read error. This chain links TRBV14 with TRBJ2-1; 14 bases match TRBD2. Looked up from germline, CDR1 is SGHDN and CDR2 is FVKESK. CDR3 length equals 16 residues. The CDR3 sequence: CASSPPTSGRDNDQFF. The CDR3 nucleotides are TGTGCCAGCAGCCCCCCGACTAGCGGGAGGGACAATGACCAGTTCTTC. Together with reference TRBV14 and TRBJ2-1, the CDR3 gives the full variable domain: EAGVTQFPSHSVIEKGQTVTLRCDPISGHDNLYWYRRVMGKEIKFLLHFVKESKQDESGMPNNRFLAERTGGTYSTLKVQPAELEDSGVYFCASSPPTSGRDNDQFFGPGTRLTVL.

This clonotype was detected only a few times. The V call is TRBV5-1, the J call TRBJ2-1; no definite D call. The germline V gene has CDR1 SGHRS and CDR2 YFSETQ. CDR3 length: 14 amino acids. Trimming took off 5 bases at V and 2 bases at J, with 11 bases between the two ends. CDR3 nucleotide sequence: TGCGCCAGCAGTAACGAAAGCCCCTACAATGAGCAGTTCTTC. This encodes CASSNESPYNEQFF. Using reference TRBV5-1 and TRBJ2-1 for the parts outside the CDR3, the full variable domain is KAGVTQTPRYLIKTRGQQVTLSCSPISGHRSVSWYQQTPGQGLQFLFEYFSETQRNKGNFPGRFSGRQFSNSRSEMNVSTLELGDSALYLCASSNESPYNEQFFGPGTRLTVL.

This clonotype was seen a handful of times. The chain joins TRBV4-3 to TRBJ1-2; 9 nucleotides line up with TRBD1. CDR3 size: 16 residues. Germline loops: CDR1 LGHNA, CDR2 YSLEER. V shed 5 bases and J 3 bases; nucleotides not matched to a gene: 10. Here the CDR3 DNA reads TGCGCCAGCAGCGGAGTGAGGGACAGGGCGTACTATGGCTACACCTTC. The encoded protein is CASSGVRDRAYYGYTF.

The CDR3 sequence is CASSLGSTGGGYEQYF. DNA for the CDR3: TGTGCCAGCAGCTTAGGGAGTACGGGAGGGGGTTACGAGCAGTACTTC. The J gene is TRBJ2-7, the V gene TRBV7-9; 8 nucleotides match TRBD2. Germline assignment: CDR1 SEHNR and CDR2 FQNEAQ (reference sequence). Losses at the gene ends were 1 base for V and 4 bases for J; bases not matched to a gene: 9. The CDR3 consists of 16 residues.

This clonotype came up a few times. V gene TRBV7-2 combines with J gene TRBJ1-6; no clear D gene. V shed 4 bases and J shed 9 bases, with 13 bases lying between them. Per the germline V gene, CDR1 is SGHTA and CDR2 is FQGNSA. The CDR3 consists of 14 residues. The CDR3 is CASSSRREGSPLHF. In DNA form, the CDR3 reads TGTGCCAGCAGCTCACGAAGGGAGGGTTCACCCCTCCACTTT.

J is TRBJ2-1 and V is TRBV3-1; D is unresolved. Germline V gene data show CDR1 as LGHDT and CDR2 as YNNKEL (reference sequence). CDR3 length: 13 amino acids. V lost 4 bases and J 5 bases, leaving 9 bases between the germline ends. CDR3 sequence (DNA): TGTGCCAGCAGCCCATTTAGTAACAATGAGCAGTTCTTC. The encoded protein is CASSPFSNNEQFF.

This clonotype was picked up a small number of times. The V and J genes are TRBV28 and TRBJ1-2, with 7 nucleotides matching TRBD1. Germline trimming cut 2 bases from V and 4 bases from J; bases unmatched to any gene: 13. This CDR3 has 17 residues. Germline CDR1 and CDR2: MDHEN and SYDVKM. The CDR3 nucleotides are TGTGCCAGCAGTTTACCCGCCGGAGGGGGCGATGGCTATGGCTACACCTTC. It translates to CASSLPAGGGDGYGYTF.

In its sample, this clonotype was seen a few times. The chain couples TRBV7-3 to TRBJ1-6; D is possibly TRBD1 (6 bases). Germline CDR1 reads SGHTA; CDR2 reads FQGTGA. Between the trimmed V and J ends, which lost 2 bases and 9 bases, there was a span of 11 bases. There are 14 residues in the CDR3. The CDR3 region is CASSLQGNRSPLHF. The CDR3 DNA follows: TGTGCCAGCAGCTTACAGGGGAACCGTTCACCCCTCCACTTT.

This clonotype was counted at least ten times. The chain recombines TRBV9 with TRBJ2-7, with TRBD1 matching 9 bases. The V gene end was trimmed by 0 bases and the J gene end by 2 bases; junction bases not matched to a gene: 3. Germline V lookup: CDR1 SGDLS, CDR2 YYNGEE. CDR3 length: 15 amino acids. The CDR3 nucleotides are TGTGCCAGCAGCGTAGCGGGACAGGGTACCTACGAGCAGTACTTC. It specifies CASSVAGQGTYEQYF. Variable domain in full (rest from reference TRBV9 and TRBJ2-7): DSGVTQTPKHLITATGQRVTLRCSPRSGDLSVYWYQQSLDQGLQFLIQYYNGEERAKGNILERFSAQQFPDLHSELNLSSLELGDSALYFCASSVAGQGTYEQYFGPGTRLTVT.

For this clonotype: The junction shows a germline mismatch at one end, possibly a read error. This chain uses TRBV12-3 or TRBV12-4 with TRBJ2-7; 9 positions agree with TRBD1. The CDR3 is made up of 16 amino acids. This chain's CDR3 is CASGLSGTGFSYEQYF. The CDR3 DNA reads as TGTGCCAGCGGTTTAAGCGGGACAGGGTTCTCCTACGAGCAGTACTTC.

J is TRBJ2-7 and V is TRBV6-5; D may be TRBD1 or TRBD2 (5 bases each). V was cut by 2 bases and J by 6 bases, with 11 bases left in between. This CDR3 spans 13 amino acids. From germline, CDR1 is MNHEY and CDR2 SVGAGI. The CDR3 loop reads CASSYHLRGEQYF. The CDR3 DNA reads as TGTGCCAGCAGTTACCACCTGAGGGGCGAGCAGTACTTC.

This clonotype has only a few counts. V usage is TRBV6-2 or TRBV6-3 and J usage is TRBJ1-5; D perhaps matches TRBD1 (6 bases). The CDR3 covers 15 residues. V was clipped by 4 bases and J by 7 bases, with 17 bases between them. In germline, CDR1 is MNHEY, CDR2 SVGEGT. The CDR3 region is CASSLGGAQRQPQHF. The CDR3 region has the DNA TGTGCCAGCAGTTTAGGGGGGGCACAAAGGCAGCCCCAGCATTTT.

The chain uses TRBV7-9 and TRBJ2-1, with D maybe TRBD1 (6 bases). The CDR3 consists of 14 residues. V was clipped by 7 bases and J by 6 bases, with 16 bases between them. Germline V CDR1 and CDR2: SEHNR, FQNEAQ (reference sequence). CDR3 residues: CASTPGTGSNEQFF. DNA of the CDR3: TGTGCCAGCACCCCGGGAACAGGGTCCAATGAGCAGTTCTTC.